This record looks at one TCR beta chain sequence and its context. Germline V CDR1 and CDR2: SGHTA, FQGNSA. The CDR3 runs 14 residues. Trimming cost V 5 bases and J 3 bases, with 13 bases left between them. This entry is derived from a study of cytomegalovirus exposure and HLA in healthy donors. The study ran its PCR with 60 Vbeta and 13 Jbeta primers. Some clones are missing from TCRdb's copy, which holds only in-frame ones; the method was immunoSEQ multiplex PCR. The sample lists 140,000 to 150,000 clones; around two thirds were seen once. The genes are TRBV7-2 and TRBJ1-1; D perhaps matches TRBD1 (6 bases). The material sequenced was PBMCs. The sequence was obtained from a woman aged 55-70 years in good health and CMV-seropositive. CDR3 in DNA: TGTGCCAGCAGCCCACAGGGTCAGGACACTGAAGCTTTCTTT. Residues: CASSPQGQDTEAFF.